This is a list of T cell receptor beta chains from one sample in a study of T-cell reconstitution after alpha-beta-depleted transplantation in children. TCRdb redid the calling of the PCR reads with MiXCR, one entry per CDR3 protein. The sample carries hundreds of thousands of distinct CDR3 sequences, about 12% recorded once. Sample: PBMCs, taken before TCRalphabeta/CD19-depleted stem cell transplant. Source of these receptors: a girl aged 2 to 9 with congenital amegakaryocytic thrombocytopenia, due to receive a stem cell transplant. CDR3s include the opening cysteine and the closing phenylalanine or tryptophan. D genes are given only for firm matches. Clone sizes are given selectively: once, few, many, or a class where the clone is expanded.

d_call clone_size j_call v_call cdr3_aa cdr3_nt
- many TRBJ2-2 TRBV5-6 CASSFSLDRASGELFF TGTGCCAGCAGCTTCAGTTTGGATCGGGCGTCCGGGGAGCTGTTTTTT
TRBD2 few TRBJ2-1 TRBV19 CASSRHLAGGSLSSYNEQFF TGTGCCAGTAGTCGCCACCTAGCGGGAGGGTCCCTTAGCTCCTACAATGAGCAGTTCTTC
TRBD2 - TRBJ2-1 TRBV5-1 CASSFQAGVVSAEQFF TGCGCCAGCAGCTTCCAAGCGGGAGTGGTGAGTGCTGAGCAGTTCTTC
- many TRBJ2-1 TRBV5-1 CASSLLSGEGYEQFF TGCGCCAGCAGCTTGTTGTCAGGGGAGGGCTATGAGCAGTTCTTC
- many TRBJ2-1 TRBV25-1 CAIKLMGNEQFF TGTGCCATTAAACTAATGGGCAATGAGCAGTTCTTC
- - TRBJ2-4 TRBV10-3 CAISESGQNIQYF TGTGCCATCAGTGAGTCTGGACAAAACATTCAGTACTTC
- - TRBJ2-3 TRBV29-1 CSVDTLNSDTQYF TGCAGCGTTGACACTCTTAACTCAGATACGCAGTATTTT
- many TRBJ2-1 TRBV12-3/TRBV12-4 CASSPTYELSYNEQFF TGTGCCAGCAGTCCCACCTACGAACTCTCCTACAATGAGCAGTTCTTC
- - TRBJ1-6 TRBV6-1 CASTQRTDSYNSPLHF TGTGCCAGCACCCAAAGGACAGACTCCTATAATTCACCCCTCCACTTT
- - TRBJ2-7 TRBV20-1 CSSLTVNLYEQYF TGCAGTAGTCTTACTGTGAACCTCTACGAGCAGTACTTC
TRBD1 few TRBJ2-2 TRBV11-2 CASSLGDIGQGALYLTGELFF TGTGCCAGCAGCTTAGGAGACATCGGACAGGGGGCTTTATATCTGACCGGGGAGCTGTTTTTT
- few TRBJ2-7 TRBV4-1 CASSQVWTEPQYF TGCGCCAGCAGCCAAGTTTGGACAGAACCGCAGTACTTC
TRBD2 few TRBJ2-7 TRBV15 CATSSRRGTYEQYF TGTGCCACCAGCAGCCGGCGGGGGACTTACGAGCAGTACTTC
- many TRBJ1-1 TRBV20-1 CSAGRMNTEAFF TGCAGTGCCGGACGGATGAACACTGAAGCTTTCTTT
TRBD2 many TRBJ2-3 TRBV6-5 CASSYLREAPYEGTDTQYF TGTGCCAGCAGTTACCTGCGGGAGGCCCCTTACGAGGGCACAGATACGCAGTATTTT
TRBD1 many TRBJ1-6 TRBV4-1 CASSRQGGNSPLHF TGCGCCAGCAGCCGACAGGGCGGTAATTCACCCCTCCACTTT
TRBD2 few TRBJ2-7 TRBV20-1 CSAPVGGSSYEQYF TGCAGTGCTCCGGTGGGAGGGAGCTCCTACGAGCAGTACTTC
- few TRBJ2-1 TRBV19 CASSRTIPHNEQFF TGTGCCAGTAGTCGGACTATCCCCCACAATGAGCAGTTCTTC
- many TRBJ2-1 TRBV6-5 CASSYSQLHNEQFF TGTGCCAGCAGTTACTCCCAGCTTCACAATGAGCAGTTCTTC
- few TRBJ1-3 TRBV5-5 CASSLVQGAGNTIYF TGTGCCAGCAGCTTGGTACAGGGTGCTGGAAACACCATATATTTT
TRBD2 - TRBJ2-7 TRBV10-3 CAIGEAGGVYEQYF TGTGCCATCGGCGAAGCGGGAGGTGTGTACGAGCAGTACTTC
TRBD1 many TRBJ1-5 TRBV15 CATSRDRHRWDRGNQPQHF TGTGCCACCAGCAGAGATCGTCATAGGTGGGACAGAGGCAATCAGCCCCAGCATTTT
TRBD1 few TRBJ2-2 TRBV5-1 CASTTDRVDTGELFF TGCGCCAGCACCACCGACAGGGTCGACACCGGGGAGCTGTTTTTT
TRBD1 - TRBJ1-2 TRBV30 CAWSVQGANYGYTF TGTGCCTGGAGTGTTCAGGGGGCTAACTATGGCTACACCTTC
- - TRBJ2-3 TRBV20-1 CSAPPGRIRADTQYF TGCAGTGCTCCTCCTGGGCGGATAAGGGCAGATACGCAGTATTTT
TRBD2 many TRBJ2-1 TRBV20-1 CSALRSGREYNEQFF TGCAGTGCTCTGAGAAGCGGGAGGGAGTACAATGAGCAGTTCTTC
TRBD2 many TRBJ2-7 TRBV10-3 CAISAGTSGSYEQYF TGTGCCATCAGCGCCGGGACTAGCGGCTCCTACGAGCAGTACTTC
- - TRBJ2-7 TRBV5-6 CASSLVGSSSYEQYF TGTGCCAGCAGCTTGGTGGGTAGCTCTTCCTACGAGCAGTACTTC
- - TRBJ2-1 TRBV20-1 CSASFWVGGLLNYNEQFF TGCAGTGCTAGTTTTTGGGTGGGCGGCCTCCTTAACTACAATGAGCAGTTCTTC
- many TRBJ2-4 TRBV29-1 CSVGTQGRKNIQYF TGCAGCGTGGGGACGCAGGGGAGAAAAAACATTCAGTACTTC
- - TRBJ2-7 TRBV7-8 CASSFPGRGFEQYF TGTGCCAGCAGTTTCCCGGGACGGGGGTTCGAGCAGTACTTC
- - TRBJ2-5 TRBV19 CASSAAREETQYF TGTGCCAGTAGTGCCGCCAGGGAAGAGACCCAGTACTTC
- many TRBJ2-7 TRBV9 CASSASPSYEQYF TGTGCCAGCAGTGCAAGTCCGTCCTACGAGCAGTACTTC
- many TRBJ2-2 TRBV29-1 CSVDRADTGELFF TGCAGCGTTGATAGGGCGGACACCGGGGAGCTGTTTTTT
TRBD2 few TRBJ2-3 TRBV20-1 CSASASSGRTFSTDTQYF TGCAGTGCTAGCGCCAGCAGCGGGAGGACCTTTAGCACAGATACGCAGTATTTT
- once TRBJ2-2 TRBV20-1 CSARDPSSTGELFF TGCAGTGCTAGAGATCCCTCGTCGACCGGGGAGCTGTTTTTT
TRBD2 - TRBJ2-1 TRBV5-1 CASSLFSTSGNEQFF TGCGCCAGCAGCTTGTTTTCGACTAGCGGCAATGAGCAGTTCTTC
TRBD2 - TRBJ2-1 TRBV12-5 CASGLGLAGRGEQFF TGTGCTAGTGGTTTGGGACTAGCGGGAAGGGGTGAGCAGTTCTTC
- - TRBJ2-5 TRBV5-1 CASSLEAAKETQYF TGCGCCAGCAGCTTGGAGGCGGCGAAAGAGACCCAGTACTTC
- many TRBJ2-7 TRBV12-3/TRBV12-4 CASSQGLKQYF TGTGCCAGCAGTCAAGGACTGAAGCAGTACTTC
- many TRBJ2-1 TRBV5-1 CASSLVLDYEQFF TGCGCCAGCAGCTTGGTTCTAGACTATGAGCAGTTCTTC
- few TRBJ2-1 TRBV21-1 CASSKGGGRVEAYNEQFF TGTGCCAGCAGCAAAGGAGGAGGGAGGGTAGAAGCCTACAATGAGCAGTTCTTC
TRBD1 many TRBJ2-3 TRBV5-1 CASSLAGQGSKDTQYF TGCGCCAGCAGCTTGGCGGGACAGGGGAGTAAAGATACGCAGTATTTT
- many TRBJ1-5 TRBV10-3 CAISESHNQPQHF TGTGCCATCAGTGAGTCCCATAATCAGCCCCAGCATTTT
- - TRBJ2-4 TRBV7-9 CASSGQEKHNIQYF TGTGCCAGCAGCGGCCAGGAAAAGCATAACATTCAGTACTTC
TRBD2 few TRBJ2-2 TRBV6-6 CASSWGGSGELFF TGTGCCAGCAGTTGGGGGGGATCCGGGGAGCTGTTTTTT
- - TRBJ2-1 TRBV12-3/TRBV12-4 CASSDGLPGYNEQFF TGTGCCAGCAGCGACGGACTCCCCGGCTACAATGAGCAGTTCTTC
TRBD2 few TRBJ2-1 TRBV7-2 CASSLVADPSGRNEQFF TGTGCCAGCAGCTTAGTTGCGGATCCTAGCGGGAGAAATGAGCAGTTCTTC
- few TRBJ1-4 TRBV20-1 CSARPMGTGNEKLFF TGCAGTGCTAGACCTATGGGGACGGGGAATGAAAAACTGTTTTTT
- many TRBJ2-4 TRBV10-3 CAISDPSNIQYF TGTGCCATCAGTGATCCGTCAAACATTCAGTACTTC
- many TRBJ2-3 TRBV5-1 CASSTPGGSSTDTQYF TGCGCCAGCAGCACCCCAGGGGGGAGTAGCACAGATACGCAGTATTTT
- few TRBJ2-7 TRBV9 CASSVTGESYEQYF TGTGCCAGCAGCGTGACGGGAGAGAGCTACGAGCAGTACTTC